The clone carrying this T cell receptor (beta chain) has just one count. Its target is unknown. RNA transcripts were the template, and TCR beta CDR3 regions were amplified from them. In the first round, RT-PCR was carried out with HTBI primers, and a multiplex PCR formed the second round. TCRdb independently ran MiXCR on the multiplex PCR reads; one entry per CDR3 protein. The table records about 600,000 distinct CDR3 sequences, just under 40% of them present only once. This specimen belongs to a study of Graves' ophthalmopathy and Graves' hyperthyroidism. Study-level points and caveats: Cross-validated, the 13-signature model showed 87.88%/81.08% sensitivity/specificity, and 80%/75% in the test set.

The CDR3 runs to 15 residues. The ends lost 1 base at V and 8 bases at J; junction bases unmatched: 10. Looked up from germline, CDR1 is MNHNS and CDR2 is SASEGT. The TCR originated in an adult man with Graves' hyperthyroidism. Sequencing was done on a sample of peripheral blood or thyroid tissue (not recorded which). This sequence joins TRBV6-1 and TRBJ1-2; TRBD1 agrees at 7 bases. The CDR3 reads CASSEGQGRVSGYTF. Written as DNA, the CDR3 is TGTGCCAGCAGTGAAGGACAGGGTAGAGTATCCGGCTACACCTTC.